The T cell receptor beta chain under discussion was sequenced for a study of Ad26.COV2.S vaccination and SARS-CoV-2 variants. The CDR3 has 15 amino acids. Trimming removed 5 bases from V and 7 bases from J; junction bases left unmatched: 9. CDR1 SEHNR and CDR2 FQNEAQ come from the germline V gene (reference sequence). The repertoire was sequenced with immunoSEQ multiplex PCR; TCRdb's copy has only in-frame clones and lacks some. The sample yields 300,000 to 450,000 clones, under 95% seen once. V gene TRBV7-9 combines with J gene TRBJ1-3; TRBD1 aligns across 9 bases. This specimen consisted of peripheral blood, obtained after recovery from COVID-19. The sequence was obtained from a human donor who had recovered from COVID-19. The CDR3 sequence is CASSPRDRERNTIYF. The CDR3 DNA follows: TGTGCCAGCAGCCCCCGGGACAGGGAGAGGAACACCATATATTTT.